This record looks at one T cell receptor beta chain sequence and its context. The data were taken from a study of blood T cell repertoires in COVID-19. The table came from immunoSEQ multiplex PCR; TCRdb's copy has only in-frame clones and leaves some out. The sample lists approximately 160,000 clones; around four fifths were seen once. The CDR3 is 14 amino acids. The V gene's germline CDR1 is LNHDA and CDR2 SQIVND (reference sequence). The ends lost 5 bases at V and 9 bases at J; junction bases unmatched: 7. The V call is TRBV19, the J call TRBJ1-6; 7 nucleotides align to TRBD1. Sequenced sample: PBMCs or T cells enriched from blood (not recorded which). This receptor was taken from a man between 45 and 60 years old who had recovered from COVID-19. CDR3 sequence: CASSLTGLASPLHF. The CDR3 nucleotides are TGTGCCAGTAGTTTGACAGGGTTGGCTTCACCCCTCCACTTT.